This TCR beta chain was identified during a study of T cells in localized non-small cell lung cancer. Points from the study as a whole: Sequencing was limited to one tumor region, leaving the possibility of heterogeneity open. Uninvolved adjacent lung had higher T cell clonality than tumor and all other tissues.

Clones were read by immunoSEQ multiplex PCR, and TCRdb kept only the in-frame ones, dropping some. Here the sample spans tens of thousands of clones, approximately 87% being singletons. With regard to this clone: Its antigen is undetermined.

The material sequenced was peripheral blood, taken before any cancer treatment. The TCR was taken from a man aged 40-75 years with stage I lung adenocarcinoma.

CDR3 coding DNA: TGTGCCAGCAGCCAAGAAGGAGCGGGGGAGCAGTACTTC. This codes for CASSQEGAGEQYF. The gene calls are TRBV14 and TRBJ2-7; 7 bases match TRBD2. V lost 0 bases and J lost 7; bases outside the gene matches: 3. This CDR3 is 13 amino acids long. The germline CDR1 and CDR2 sequences are SGHDN and FVKESK.